The following is a T cell receptor beta chain sequence with its context. On sorted subsets, replicate PCRs used about 180 ng DNA, or 31,000 or so T cell genomes. The data were produced by immunoSEQ multiplex PCR, yet TCRdb's version contains in-frame clones alone and is incomplete. Of approximately 940,000 clones listed, approximately 80% were seen once; the top ten hold about 1.5%. These data come from a study of shared clonotypes between healthy human individuals. Sequences were obtained from memory CD4+ T cells sorted from blood. The subset: CD45RA-negative fraction. The TCR was taken from a man younger than 30 in good health.

CDR3 protein: CASRNSVIEQFF. As DNA, the CDR3 is TGTGCCAGCAGGAATTCAGTAATAGAGCAGTTCTTC. This rearrangement joins TRBV7-2 to TRBJ2-1; D is unresolved. Trimming shortened V by 6 bases and J by 10 bases, and 13 bases separated the two germline ends. In germline, CDR1 is SGHTA, CDR2 FQGNSA. The CDR3 extends over 12 amino acids.